These T cell receptor beta chains were read from a single sample in a study of T cells after yellow fever vaccination. MiXCR, run by TCRdb on the 5' RACE reads, gives a single entry per CDR3 protein. The data show about 200,000 distinct CDR3 sequences, 2.5% to 3.5% seen once. This material consisted of CD4+ T cells sorted from PBMCs, taken 10 days after the yellow fever booster vaccination. The receptors derive from a man aged 18 to 35 who received the YFV17D yellow fever vaccine. CDR3s include the opening cysteine and the closing phenylalanine or tryptophan.

CDR3: CASSSGGLPGVAQYF
J: TRBJ2-5
V: TRBV7-8

CDR3: CASSSGTGKGANVLTF
J: TRBJ2-6
V: TRBV11-2

CDR3: CASSSYIGEEHGYTF
J: TRBJ1-2
V: TRBV7-2

CDR3: CASSHGQGNGYTF
J: TRBJ1-2
V: TRBV4-3

CDR3: CASSQALAGDFSGRITDTQYF
J: TRBJ2-3
V: TRBV4-1

CDR3: CASSSGTGRDQPQHF
J: TRBJ1-5
V: TRBV7-2

CDR3: CASSQGGAETQYF
J: TRBJ2-5
V: TRBV3-1

CDR3: CASSPHQGGVGNQPQHF
J: TRBJ1-5
V: TRBV12-3/TRBV12-4

CDR3: CASTTNAQGNGYTF
J: TRBJ1-2
V: TRBV12-3/TRBV12-4

CDR3: CASSLDYSTQYF
J: TRBJ2-5
V: TRBV7-2

CDR3: CASSPGQTEAFF
J: TRBJ1-1
V: TRBV12-3/TRBV12-4

CDR3: CASSTPAGVQETQYF
J: TRBJ2-5
V: TRBV5-1

CDR3: CASSPRGMGEQYF
J: TRBJ2-7
V: TRBV5-6

CDR3: CATSDRNNEQFF
J: TRBJ2-1
V: TRBV24-1